The clone carrying this TCR beta chain was observed a handful of times. Its antigen is still unknown. The sample is drawn from a study of Graves' ophthalmopathy and Graves' hyperthyroidism. The CDR3 spans 16 residues. Per the germline V gene, CDR1 is MNHNY and CDR2 is SVGAGI (reference sequence). The ends lost 4 bases at V and 6 bases at J; junction bases unmatched: 8. The sequenced template was RNA, covering the TCR beta CDR3 region. Second-round multiplex PCR came after first-round RT-PCR with HTBI primers. Each CDR3 protein is one row after TCRdb ran MiXCR on the multiplex PCR reads. The table lists some 1.1 million distinct CDR3 sequences, roughly 35% of them singletons. Notes on the study in general: Blood was where most expanded thyroid clonotypes above 0.001 frequency also turned up.

The TCR originated in an adult man with Graves' hyperthyroidism. Sequencing was carried out using peripheral blood or thyroid tissue (not recorded which). The V and J genes are TRBV6-6 and TRBJ1-5; 11 nucleotides line up with TRBD1. The chain's CDR3 is CASSLGQGAAGQPQHF. The DNA for the CDR3 is TGTGCCAGCAGTTTAGGACAGGGGGCGGCGGGTCAGCCCCAGCATTTT.